This T cell receptor (beta chain) derives from a study of cytomegalovirus exposure and HLA in healthy donors. While unrecorded immune exposures were likely, the donors were nominally healthy when sampled. Primers: 60 Vbeta forward and 13 Jbeta reverse. Only in-frame clones appear in the TCRdb table, and some are missing; sequencing was by immunoSEQ multiplex PCR. The table shows approximately 89,000 clones, with about 76% occurring only once. Germline V gene sequence: CDR1 MNHNS, CDR2 SASEGT. The CDR3 sequence is 14 residues long. V shed 6 bases and J 6 bases; nucleotides not matched to a gene: 3. A remark on this clone: What it recognizes is unknown.

The study's findings and limits: Analyzed later, association rates of TCRs varied across HLA loci, with DRB1 most and HLA-C fewest.

The TCR was taken from a man aged 30 to 39 in good health and CMV-seropositive. The V call is TRBV6-1, the J call TRBJ1-5; 12 bases fit TRBD1. Source material: PBMCs. DNA for the CDR3: TGTGCCAGCAGGGGACAGGGGGCGGGTCAGCCCCAGCATTTT. It encodes CASRGQGAGQPQHF.